One and the same sample provided the 11 T cell receptor beta chains below, sequenced in a study of T cell changes during pregnancy in multiple sclerosis. Using immunoSEQ multiplex PCR, the repertoire was profiled, and TCRdb retains in-frame clones only, with some absent. The sample carries about 35,000 clones, 90% to 95% recorded once. The input for sequencing was CD4+ T cells from peripheral blood mononuclear cells, taken in the second trimester of pregnancy. These TCRs come from a female donor with multiple sclerosis, enrolled in a pregnancy study.

This clone has only one observation. This chain links TRBV7-9 with TRBJ2-7, with a weak D call TRBD1 (5 bases). Trimming stripped 2 bases from V and 4 bases from J, with 9 bases between. This CDR3 is built from 13 residues. From germline, CDR1 is SEHNR and CDR2 FQNEAQ (reference sequence). CDR3: CASSLKGSYEQYF. The DNA of the CDR3 is TGTGCCAGCAGCTTAAAGGGGTCGTACGAGCAGTACTTC. The full variable domain, its missing parts supplied by reference TRBV7-9 and TRBJ2-7, is DTGVSQNPRHKITKRGQNVTFRCDPISEHNRLYWYRQTLGQGPEFLTYFQNEAQLEKSRLLSDRFSAERPKGSFSTLEIQRTEQGDSAMYLCASSLKGSYEQYFGPGTRLTVT.

The chain is built from TRBV18 and TRBJ1-1; D is ambiguous. CDR1 is KGHSH, CDR2 LQKENI, per germline. The CDR3 is 17 amino acids. V lost 2 bases and J lost 4, with 20 bases in between. In DNA, the CDR3 is TGTGCCAGCTCACCAGTCGCAGCGTCCGCTTTAAGCACTGAAGCTTTCTTT. It specifies CASSPVAASALSTEAFF. Complete variable domain (other parts from reference TRBV18 and TRBJ1-1): NAGVMQNPRHLVRRRGQEARLRCSPMKGHSHVYWYRQLPEEGLKFMVYLQKENIIDESGMPKERFSAEFPKEGPSILRIQQVVRGDSAAYFCASSPVAASALSTEAFFGQGTRLTVV.

The CDR3 DNA reads as TGCGCCAGCAGCTTGGAAGCCAATGAGCAGTTCTTC. This gives the protein CASSLEANEQFF. V is TRBV5-1 and J is TRBJ2-1; D not certain. V was trimmed by 0 bases and J by 6 bases, leaving 4 bases between them. This CDR3 comprises 12 residues. Germline loops: CDR1 SGHRS, CDR2 YFSETQ. Full variable domain (outside the CDR3, taken from reference TRBV5-1 and TRBJ2-1): KAGVTQTPRYLIKTRGQQVTLSCSPISGHRSVSWYQQTPGQGLQFLFEYFSETQRNKGNFPGRFSGRQFSNSRSEMNVSTLELGDSALYLCASSLEANEQFFGPGTRLTVL.

CDR3 region: CASSLVQGDQPQHF. The CDR3 region has the DNA TGTGCCAGCAGCTTAGTGCAAGGGGATCAGCCCCAGCATTTT. The V and J genes are TRBV7-6 and TRBJ1-5, with D tentatively TRBD1 (5 bases). There are 14 residues in the CDR3. Deletions cut 1 base from V and 5 bases from J, with 9 bases between. Germline V CDR1 and CDR2: SGHVS, FNYEAQ.

The chain is built from TRBV29-1 and TRBJ1-1, with TRBD1 matching 9 bases. After removal of 4 bases from V and 6 bases from J, the junction contained 9 bases not matched to a gene. Germline V gives CDR1 SQVTM, CDR2 ANQGSEA. The CDR3 length is 14 residues. The CDR3 DNA reads as TGCAGCGTTGGACCAGGACAGGGGAGCGCTGAAGCTTTCTTT. Translating gives CSVGPGQGSAEAFF. The full variable domain, its missing parts supplied by reference TRBV29-1 and TRBJ1-1, is SAVISQKPSRDICQRGTSLTIQCQVDSQVTMMFWYRQQPGQSLTLIATANQGSEATYESGFVIDKFPISRPNLTFSTLTVSNMSPEDSSIYLCSVGPGQGSAEAFFGQGTRLTVV.

V gene TRBV6-1 combines with J gene TRBJ2-1; 12 nucleotides agree with TRBD2. The CDR3 totals 18 residues. Unmatched junction bases numbered 6, after V lost 0 bases and J lost 3 bases. Germline V CDR1 and CDR2: MNHNS, SASEGT. Here the CDR3 DNA reads TGTGCCAGCAGTGAAGCCCCGCTAGCGGGAGGGTTCTACAATGAGCAGTTCTTC. It specifies CASSEAPLAGGFYNEQFF.

This chain connects TRBV6-5 to TRBJ2-7; 7 bases map to TRBD2. Germline V gene data show CDR1 as MNHEY and CDR2 as SVGAGI. V was clipped by 2 bases and J by 5 bases; unmatched bases: 3. This CDR3 is built from 13 residues. The CDR3 reads CASSYAGRDEQYF. CDR3 sequence (DNA): TGTGCCAGCAGTTACGCGGGGAGGGACGAGCAGTACTTC.

This sequence joins TRBV27 and TRBJ2-7; D may be TRBD1 (5 bases). CDR1 is MNHEY and CDR2 is SMNVEV in the germline V gene (reference sequence). The CDR3 is made up of 17 amino acids. Trimming left V 6 bases short and J 2 bases short, with 23 bases between. The CDR3 DNA follows: TGTGCCAGCAGCAAGCAGATAGGGGTTCTGGGGACCTACGAGCAGTACTTC. Amino acid sequence: CASSKQIGVLGTYEQYF.

CDR3 nucleotides: TGTGCCAGCAGCAGGGGACAGCAAAACACTGAAGCTTTCTTT. Its protein product is CASSRGQQNTEAFF. This chain joins TRBV9 and TRBJ1-1; 7 bases match TRBD1. V lost 4 bases and J lost 2; bases outside the gene matches: 5. Germline values: CDR1 SGDLS, CDR2 YYNGEE. CDR3 size: 14 residues.

This sequence joins TRBV5-1 and TRBJ2-3, with D possibly matching TRBD2 (5 bases). The germline V gene has CDR1 SGHRS and CDR2 YFSETQ. The ends were cut back, 4 bases at V and 5 bases at J, with 8 bases in the middle. This CDR3 comprises 12 residues. CDR3 sequence: CASSPEGDTQYF. The CDR3 bases are TGCGCCAGCAGCCCAGAGGGAGATACGCAGTATTTT.

Written as DNA, the CDR3 is TGTGCCAGCAGCTTAGGGACAGGATATGGCTACACCTTC. Protein sequence: CASSLGTGYGYTF. V is TRBV11-3 and J is TRBJ1-2; the match to TRBD1 covers 7 bases. The V and J ends lost 1 base and 5 bases, in that order; junction bases with no gene match: 1. Looked up from germline, CDR1 is SGHNT and CDR2 is YENEEA. CDR3 size: 13 residues.